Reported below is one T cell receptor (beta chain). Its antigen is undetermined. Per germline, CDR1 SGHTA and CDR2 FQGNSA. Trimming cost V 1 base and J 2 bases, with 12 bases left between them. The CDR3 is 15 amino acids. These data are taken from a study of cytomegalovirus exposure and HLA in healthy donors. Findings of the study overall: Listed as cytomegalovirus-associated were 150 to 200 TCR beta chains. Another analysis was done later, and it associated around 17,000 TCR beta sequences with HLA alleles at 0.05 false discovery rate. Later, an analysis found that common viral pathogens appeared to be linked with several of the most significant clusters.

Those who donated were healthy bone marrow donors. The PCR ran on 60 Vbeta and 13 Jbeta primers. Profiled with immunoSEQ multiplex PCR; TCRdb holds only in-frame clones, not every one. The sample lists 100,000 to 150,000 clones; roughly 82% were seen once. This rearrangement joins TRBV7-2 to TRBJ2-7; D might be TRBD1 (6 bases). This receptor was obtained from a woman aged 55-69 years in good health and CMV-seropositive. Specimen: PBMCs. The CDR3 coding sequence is TGTGCCAGCAGCTTAGGGGACATCACCGCCTACGAGCAGTACTTC. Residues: CASSLGDITAYEQYF.